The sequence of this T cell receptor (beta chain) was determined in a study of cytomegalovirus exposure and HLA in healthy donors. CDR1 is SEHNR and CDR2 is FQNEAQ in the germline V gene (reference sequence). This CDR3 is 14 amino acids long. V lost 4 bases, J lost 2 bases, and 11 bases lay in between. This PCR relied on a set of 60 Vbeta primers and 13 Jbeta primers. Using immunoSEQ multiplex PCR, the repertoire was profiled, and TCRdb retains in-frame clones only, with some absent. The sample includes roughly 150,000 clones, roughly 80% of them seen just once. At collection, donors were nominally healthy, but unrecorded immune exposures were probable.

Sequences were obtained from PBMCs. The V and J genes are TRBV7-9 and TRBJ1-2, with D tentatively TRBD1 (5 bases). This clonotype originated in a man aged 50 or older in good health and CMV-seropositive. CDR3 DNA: TGTGCCAGCAGCTCTGGGGGGGGGAACTATGGCTACACCTTC. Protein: CASSSGGGNYGYTF.